One sample yielded the 32 T cell receptor beta chains listed below, sequenced in a study of low-dose radiotherapy and immunotherapy resistance in tumors. Time point here: before trial treatment. Primers targeting TRAV and TRBV primed first-strand cDNA, covering alpha and beta chains. TCR amplification involved 20 PCR cycles with a constant-region primer and V-primer adapter. TCRdb passed the reads through MiXCR, listing each CDR3 protein once. Of under 90,000 distinct CDR3 sequences detected, over 15% appear once; the ten largest clones hold roughly 2.8%. Here the sequenced sample was PBMCs, taken before treatment. The source of these receptors is a male donor with prostate cancer.

This clonotype was seen repeatedly, ten times or more. The chain carries TRBV20-1 and TRBJ2-3; TRBD1 aligns across 7 bases. Germline V gene sequence: CDR1 DFQATT, CDR2 SNEGSKA (reference sequence). There are 17 residues in the CDR3. Trimming removed 0 bases from V and 0 bases from J; junction bases left unmatched: 9. The DNA for the CDR3 is TGCAGTGCTAGAGATCAGGGGACAGATACTAGCACAGATACGCAGTATTTT. Translation: CSARDQGTDTSTDTQYF.

This clonotype was seen many times. The V gene is TRBV6-1, the J gene TRBJ2-2, with 8 bases lining up with TRBD1. Per germline, CDR1 MNHNS and CDR2 SASEGT. Trimming removed 8 bases from V and 3 bases from J; junction bases left unmatched: 5. This CDR3 comprises 14 residues. In DNA, the CDR3 is TGTGCCAGCCTCTTACAGGGGGACACCGGGGAGCTGTTTTTT. Translated: CASLLQGDTGELFF.

This clonotype was seen many times. The CDR3 reads CASSPLVGNTIYF. Here the CDR3 DNA reads TGTGCCAGTAGTCCATTGGTTGGAAACACCATATATTTT. The chain carries TRBV19 and TRBJ1-3; D is uncertain. This CDR3 spans 13 amino acids. The germline CDR1 and CDR2 sequences are LNHDA and SQIVND (reference sequence). V lost 5 bases and J 3 bases, leaving 8 bases between the germline ends.

V usage is TRBV6-8 and J usage is TRBJ2-5; the D gene is possibly TRBD2 (5 bases). This CDR3 region has 13 residues. Germline CDR1 MNHGY, CDR2 SAAAGT. Trimming removed 6 bases at V and 4 bases at J, with 12 bases between. DNA for the CDR3: TGTGCCAGCAGACTAGACCATTCAGAGACCCAGTACTTC. The encoded protein is CASRLDHSETQYF.

The sample holds many counts of this clonotype. The chain couples TRBV11-1 to TRBJ2-1; 8 bases are shared with TRBD2. Germline lookup yields CDR1 SGHAT and CDR2 FQDESV (reference sequence). This CDR3 is 16 amino acids long. Germline trimming cut 5 bases from V and 9 bases from J; bases unmatched to any gene: 15. The CDR3 protein is CASSQPGLADLGEQFF. CDR3 nucleotides: TGTGCCAGCAGCCAACCTGGACTAGCCGATCTAGGTGAGCAGTTCTTC.

This clonotype was seen many times. The chain employs TRBV27 and TRBJ2-2, with TRBD1 as a possible D gene (6 bases). This CDR3 has 15 residues. Germline lookup yields CDR1 MNHEY and CDR2 SMNVEV (reference sequence). Trimming left V 2 bases short and J 6 bases short, with 13 bases between. The CDR3 reads CASSLQGLVAGELFF. As DNA, the CDR3 is TGTGCCAGCAGTTTACAGGGGTTGGTTGCCGGGGAGCTGTTTTTT.

This clonotype came up many times. The V and J genes are TRBV3-1 and TRBJ2-3, with D uncertain. The CDR3 has 12 residues. Trimming left V 4 bases short and J 0 bases short, with 2 bases between. Germline loops: CDR1 LGHDT, CDR2 YNNKEL (reference sequence). This CDR3 reads CASSLSTDTQYF. The CDR3 region has the DNA TGTGCCAGCAGCCTGAGCACAGATACGCAGTATTTT.

This clonotype was counted many times. The chain is built from TRBV6-5 and TRBJ2-2; a weak D match, TRBD1 (6 bases). Looked up from germline, CDR1 is MNHEY and CDR2 is SVGAGI. This CDR3 region has 19 residues. The ends were cut back, 0 bases at V and 0 bases at J, with 17 bases in the middle. CDR3 bases: TGTGCCAGCAGTTACTCGATATACACGGGACACCCGAACACCGGGGAGCTGTTTTTT. As protein: CASSYSIYTGHPNTGELFF.

This clonotype occurred a few times. This is likely an artifact of a read error, given a far larger clone one base away. This chain links TRBV13 with TRBJ2-7; a weak D match, TRBD1 (6 bases). Trimming stripped 5 bases from V and 7 bases from J, with 24 bases between. This CDR3 contains 16 residues. Germline CDR1 reads PRHDT; CDR2 reads FYEKMQ (reference sequence). The CDR3, as DNA: TGTGCCAGCAGCCGGGGTGGGGGCGCGGACCACAATGAGCAGTACTTC. Translation gives CASSRGGGADHNEQYF.

This clonotype was detected ten times or more. The J gene is TRBJ2-2, the V gene TRBV7-3, with TRBD2 identical over 12 bases. The length of the CDR3 is 15 residues. J lost 4 bases, V lost 5 bases, and 2 bases had no gene match. The germline gives CDR1 SGHTA, CDR2 FQGTGA. The DNA for the CDR3 is TGTGCCAGCAGCCGGACTAGCGGGGTCACCGGGGAGCTGTTTTTT. The encoded protein is CASSRTSGVTGELFF.

This clonotype was seen many times. V is TRBV20-1 and J is TRBJ1-2; D call uncertain. There are 15 residues in the CDR3. V was clipped by 1 base and J by 4 bases, with 16 bases between them. Germline loops: CDR1 DFQATT, CDR2 SNEGSKA (reference sequence). DNA of the CDR3: TGCAGTGCTAGAGTTTCTTCGGGCCCGGGCTATGGCTACACCTTC. Protein: CSARVSSGPGYGYTF.

The sample holds many counts of this clonotype. V is TRBV12-3 or TRBV12-4 and J is TRBJ2-5; TRBD2 matches 8 bases. The J segment lost 2 bases and the V segment lost 4 bases, leaving 0 bases of the junction unmatched. The CDR3 sequence is 13 residues long. For the CDR3, the DNA is TGTGCCAGCAGTTCGGGGGGGCAAGAGACCCAGTACTTC. This encodes CASSSGGQETQYF.

The rearrangement joins TRBV2 to TRBJ1-5; D not resolved. V shed 7 bases and J shed 7 bases, with 11 bases lying between them. In germline, CDR1 is SNHLY, CDR2 FYNNEI. CDR3 length equals 12 residues. In DNA, the CDR3 is TGTGCCAGCAAAGAGGTTAACCAGCCCCAGCATTTT. Amino acids: CASKEVNQPQHF.

This clonotype was counted ten times or more. This chain joins TRBV7-9 and TRBJ2-2; a weak D match, TRBD2 (6 bases). Germline CDR1 and CDR2: SEHNR and FQNEAQ (reference sequence). Trimming pared 5 bases from V and 1 base from J, leaving 11 bases between. The CDR3 loop spans 15 amino acids. The CDR3: CASSPRRENTGELFF. CDR3 DNA: TGTGCCAGCAGCCCTAGGAGGGAGAACACCGGGGAGCTGTTTTTT.

There are many counts of this clonotype. This chain links TRBV29-1 with TRBJ2-3; D is unresolved. The CDR3 covers 13 residues. Germline CDR1 SQVTM, CDR2 ANQGSEA. V was trimmed by 0 bases and J by 5 bases, leaving 9 bases between them. As DNA, the CDR3 is TGCAGCGTTGAAGATGGGAAGATAGATACGCAGTATTTT. It specifies CSVEDGKIDTQYF.

This clonotype was counted at least ten times. This sequence joins TRBV28 and TRBJ1-6; D is perhaps TRBD1 (5 bases). CDR3 size: 16 residues. Trimming removed 8 bases from V and 10 bases from J, with 24 bases in between. Germline loops: CDR1 MDHEN, CDR2 SYDVKM. This chain's CDR3 is CASLGWDGDRLSPLHF. As DNA, the CDR3 is TGTGCCAGCTTAGGATGGGACGGTGATCGCCTATCACCCCTCCACTTT.

This clonotype was recorded many times. This rearrangement joins TRBV29-1 to TRBJ1-1; a possible D gene is TRBD1 (5 bases). The CDR3 is 15 residues long. Trimming shortened V by 4 bases and J by 1 base, and 16 bases separated the two germline ends. The germline gives CDR1 SQVTM, CDR2 ANQGSEA. CDR3 sequence (DNA): TGCAGCGTTGTCGACTGGTCAGGGTGGAACACTGAAGCTTTCTTT. Translation: CSVVDWSGWNTEAFF.

This clonotype was seen ten or more times. The rearrangement links TRBV10-3 to TRBJ2-2, with TRBD2 matching 7 bases. Looked up from germline, CDR1 is ENHRY and CDR2 is SYGVKD. CDR3 size: 15 residues. The V segment lost 9 bases and the J segment 5 bases; nucleotides outside the gene matches: 12. The CDR3: CAISAGGGLTGELFF. In DNA, the CDR3 is TGTGCCATTTCCGCTGGCGGGGGTTTAACCGGGGAGCTGTTTTTT.

This clonotype was counted many times. The V and J genes are TRBV5-5 and TRBJ2-5; 9 nucleotides line up with TRBD1. The CDR3 spans 15 residues. CDR1 and CDR2 (germline): SGHKS, YYEKEE (reference sequence). Trimming took 4 bases from V and 5 from J; bases not matched to a gene: 9. The CDR3 DNA is TGTGCCAGCAGCACCGACAGGGGGGTACGGGAGACCCAGTACTTC. This encodes CASSTDRGVRETQYF.

This clonotype was observed at least ten times. The chain combines TRBV21-1 with TRBJ1-2; TRBD1 is the table's D call and was not checked against the DNA. TRBV21-1 is listed as a pseudogene. The CDR3 covers 8 residues. The CDR3 loop is CARGQDTF. DNA for the CDR3: TGTGCCAGAGGACAGGACACCTTC.

This clonotype was detected ten times or more. DNA of the CDR3: TGCAGTGCGCAACCGGGACAGGGGGCGGTCAATCAGCCCCAGCATTTT. Translating it yields CSAQPGQGAVNQPQHF. V is TRBV20-1 and J is TRBJ1-5; 12 nucleotides align to TRBD1. Germline trimming cut 6 bases from V and 3 bases from J; bases unmatched to any gene: 9. Germline loops: CDR1 DFQATT, CDR2 SNEGSKA (reference sequence). CDR3 length: 16 amino acids.

This clonotype occurred many times. The chain joins TRBV2 to TRBJ2-3; D unresolved. Germline V gives CDR1 SNHLY, CDR2 FYNNEI. The CDR3 is 20 amino acids. Trimming took off 6 bases at V and 0 bases at J, with 28 bases between the two ends. The CDR3 coding sequence is TGTGCCAGCAGACCCCCTTTGATTATTGGGCGGAAAGCTAGCACAGATACGCAGTATTTT. Residues: CASRPPLIIGRKASTDTQYF.

This clonotype was observed at least ten times. This chain links TRBV20-1 with TRBJ2-3; perhaps D is TRBD1 or TRBD2 (5 bases each). Germline V gene sequence: CDR1 DFQATT, CDR2 SNEGSKA (reference sequence). The V gene lost 1 base and the J gene lost 8 bases, with 19 bases spanning the gap. This CDR3 has 15 residues. The CDR3 bases are TGCAGTGCTAGAGGCCCGGGACCCCCACCTGGTACGCAGTATTTT. Protein: CSARGPGPPPGTQYF.

The chain combines TRBV2 with TRBJ2-1; 14 positions match TRBD2. With 6 bases clipped from V and 9 bases from J, the junction kept 10 bases outside the gene matches. This CDR3 region has 16 residues. Germline loops: CDR1 SNHLY, CDR2 FYNNEI. The CDR3 sequence is CASRAGTSGGMGEQFF. CDR3 nucleotide sequence: TGTGCCAGCAGAGCCGGGACTAGCGGGGGTATGGGTGAGCAGTTCTTC.

Points on this clonotype: This likely stems from a read error, as it lies one base from a far larger clone. V and J are TRBV7-2 and TRBJ2-7; no firm D call. The length of the CDR3 is 12 residues. CDR1 and CDR2 from the germline V gene are SGHTA and FQGNSA. CDR3 nucleotides: TGTGCCAGCAGCCCCAGCTCCTACAAGCAGTACTTC. Translated, it gives CASSPSSYKQYF.

The chain uses TRBV7-2 and TRBJ2-1, with D possibly being TRBD2 (6 bases). V was pared by 3 bases and J by 15 bases, with 18 bases between. This CDR3 spans 13 amino acids. Per germline, CDR1 SGHTA and CDR2 FQGNSA. The CDR3 loop reads CASSFGGTADAFF. The DNA for the CDR3 is TGTGCCAGCAGCTTTGGCGGGACCGCTGATGCGTTCTTC.

This clonotype was recorded at least ten times. CDR3 sequence: CASSFQGLGGKETQYF. The CDR3 nucleotides read TGTGCCAGCAGCTTCCAGGGTTTGGGGGGAAAAGAGACCCAGTACTTC. The chain links TRBV11-2 to TRBJ2-5, with D possibly matching TRBD2 (6 bases). Germline V CDR1 and CDR2: SGHAT, FQNNGV. The CDR3 extends over 16 amino acids. The V end lost 3 bases, the J end lost 3 bases, and 17 bases lay between the germline ends.

This clonotype showed up many times. The chain uses TRBV4-3 and TRBJ2-7, with D uncertain. The ends were cut back, 3 bases at V and 5 bases at J, with 5 bases in the middle. The CDR3 length is 11 residues. Germline V gene lookup returns CDR1 LGHNA and CDR2 YSLEER. The CDR3 spells CASSHSDEQYF. The CDR3 DNA sequence: TGCGCCAGCAGCCATAGTGACGAGCAGTACTTC.

This clonotype occurred many times. V and J are TRBV5-1 and TRBJ2-3, with D perhaps TRBD1 (7 bases). The CDR3 totals 16 residues. Trimming cost V 0 bases and J 4 bases, with 15 bases left between them. Looked up from germline, CDR1 is SGHRS and CDR2 is YFSETQ. The DNA for the CDR3 is TGCGCCAGCAGCTTGGCCCAGGGGGGATTTTCAGATACGCAGTATTTT. Protein product: CASSLAQGGFSDTQYF.

This clonotype was detected ten times or more. The chain recombines TRBV7-3 with TRBJ2-3; no clear D. Trimming stripped 0 bases from V and 3 bases from J, with 13 bases between. The CDR3 is 16 amino acids. Germline V gives CDR1 SGHTA, CDR2 FQGTGA. The CDR3 DNA follows: TGTGCCAGCAGCTTAACTCCCCCCGGTCGTACAGATACGCAGTATTTT. Amino acid sequence: CASSLTPPGRTDTQYF.

The rearrangement joins TRBV5-4 to TRBJ1-2; D is ambiguous. This CDR3 is built from 15 residues. Between the trimmed V and J ends, which lost 4 bases and 2 bases, there was a span of 15 bases. The germline CDR1 and CDR2 sequences are SGHNT and YYREEE (reference sequence). In nucleotides, the CDR3 is TGTGCCAGCAGCCCCGGCGGGCGGACGAACTATGGCTACACCTTC. This encodes CASSPGGRTNYGYTF.

This clonotype was seen many times. CDR3 in DNA: TGTGCCAGCTCACCAGGGGACAGGTTCTTTGAAAAACTGTTTTTT. It yields the protein CASSPGDRFFEKLFF. The chain is built from TRBV18 and TRBJ1-4; 8 bases agree with TRBD1. The CDR3 is made up of 15 amino acids. Germline V gene sequence: CDR1 KGHSH, CDR2 LQKENI. The ends lost 2 bases at V and 7 bases at J; junction bases unmatched: 6.